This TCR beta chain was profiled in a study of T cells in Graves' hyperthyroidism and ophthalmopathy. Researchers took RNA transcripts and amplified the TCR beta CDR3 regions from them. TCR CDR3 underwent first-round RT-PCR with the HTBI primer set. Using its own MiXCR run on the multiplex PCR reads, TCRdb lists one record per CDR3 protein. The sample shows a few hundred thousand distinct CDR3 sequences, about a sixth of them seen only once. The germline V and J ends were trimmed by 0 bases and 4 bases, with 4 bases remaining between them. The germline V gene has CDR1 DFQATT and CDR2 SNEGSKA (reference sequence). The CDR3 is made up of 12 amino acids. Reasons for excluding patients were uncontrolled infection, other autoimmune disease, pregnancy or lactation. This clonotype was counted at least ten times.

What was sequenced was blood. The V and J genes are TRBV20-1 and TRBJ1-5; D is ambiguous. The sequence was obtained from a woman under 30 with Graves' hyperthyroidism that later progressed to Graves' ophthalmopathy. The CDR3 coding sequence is TGCAGTGCTAGAGATGCGAATCAGCCCCAGCATTTT. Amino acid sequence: CSARDANQPQHF.